This is a list of T cell receptor beta chains from one sample in a study of OX40 agonist ivuxolimab in advanced cancers. This table comes from immunoSEQ multiplex PCR, and its TCRdb copy is limited to in-frame clones, with some not included. The sample shows 53,000 or so clones, nearly 95% of them seen only once. Sequenced material: CD4+ or CD8+ T cells sorted from blood, taken in a trial of the OX40 agonist ivuxolimab. These receptors all stem from an adult with an advanced solid tumor such as melanoma, head and neck, liver or kidney cancer. The CDR3 runs from the conserved cysteine through the conserved F or W. The D gene is left open where the match is weak. Clone size, where shown, is once, few, many, or a class for clones that have expanded.

j_gene,v_gene,abundance,d_gene,CDR3aa,CDR3nt
TRBJ2-7,TRBV6-5,NA,TRBD2,CASSSGTTYYEQYF,TGTGCCAGCAGTTCCGGGACTACCTACTACGAGCAGTACTTC
TRBJ2-5,TRBV13,once,TRBD1,CASSLRDSTGQETQYF,TGTGCCAGCAGCCTCAGGGACAGTACGGGGCAAGAGACCCAGTACTTC
TRBJ1-5,TRBV27,NA,NA,CASSLGDGENQPQHF,TGTGCCAGCAGTCTTGGGGACGGGGAAAATCAGCCCCAGCATTTT
TRBJ1-4,TRBV21-1,NA,NA,CASPPRPLSNEKLFF,TGTGCCAGCCCCCCCCGACCGCTTTCTAATGAAAAACTGTTTTTT
TRBJ2-1,TRBV6-5,NA,TRBD2,CASRYAGTSLWEQFF,TGTGCCAGCAGATACGCCGGGACTAGCCTCTGGGAGCAGTTCTTC
TRBJ1-1,TRBV4-3,NA,NA,CASSQAQGWTEAFF,TGCGCCAGCAGCCAGGCTCAGGGGTGGACTGAAGCTTTCTTT
TRBJ2-7,TRBV23-1,NA,NA,CASSLGGLHYEQYF,TGCGCCAGCAGTCTGGGGGGCCTTCACTACGAGCAGTACTTC
TRBJ2-3,TRBV9,NA,NA,CASSEGPYTQYF,TGTGCCAGCAGCGAGGGACCTTATACGCAGTATTTT
TRBJ2-7,TRBV2,NA,NA,CASSEEIYEQYF,TGTGCCAGCTCCGAGGAGATCTACGAGCAGTACTTC
TRBJ2-7,TRBV28,NA,TRBD2,CASRLEGLAGYEQYF,TGTGCCAGCAGGCTCGAGGGACTAGCGGGATACGAGCAGTACTTC
TRBJ2-1,TRBV27,NA,NA,CASSRSSYNEQFF,TGTGCCAGCAGTCGGAGCTCCTACAATGAGCAGTTCTTC
TRBJ2-2,TRBV4-2,many,TRBD2,CASSRREGDTGELFF,TGTGCCAGCAGCCGACGGGAGGGGGACACCGGGGAGCTGTTTTTT
TRBJ2-7,TRBV4-3,NA,TRBD2,CASSLVAGEDSYEQYF,TGCGCCAGCAGCCTCGTCGCGGGAGAGGACTCCTACGAGCAGTACTTC
TRBJ2-3,TRBV10-3,NA,NA,CAISEPEKDTQYF,TGTGCCATCAGTGAGCCGGAAAAAGATACGCAGTATTTT
TRBJ2-7,TRBV4-2,NA,NA,CASSQDLERSYEQYF,TGTGCCAGCAGCCAAGATCTGGAAAGATCCTACGAGCAGTACTTC
TRBJ2-7,TRBV18,NA,NA,CASSPPTRYEQYF,TGTGCCAGCTCACCCCCGACTAGATACGAGCAGTACTTC
TRBJ1-4,TRBV4-1,NA,NA,CASSARGSNEKLFF,TGCGCCAGCAGCGCCCGGGGGAGTAATGAAAAACTGTTTTTT
TRBJ2-1,TRBV5-4,NA,NA,CASSPWDGYNEQFF,TGTGCCAGCAGCCCCTGGGACGGCTACAATGAGCAGTTCTTC
TRBJ1-1,TRBV27,NA,NA,CASAEWENTEAFF,TGTGCCAGCGCTGAGTGGGAGAACACTGAAGCTTTCTTT
TRBJ1-1,TRBV20-1,NA,NA,CSAPRVEAFF,TGCAGTGCTCCCAGGGTAGAAGCTTTCTTT
TRBJ1-4,TRBV7-3,NA,NA,CASSLSPNEKLFF,TGTGCCAGCAGCTTGAGTCCAAATGAAAAACTGTTTTTT
TRBJ2-7,TRBV27,once,TRBD2,CASSLASGTYEQYF,TGTGCCAGCAGTTTAGCTAGCGGGACCTACGAGCAGTACTTC
TRBJ1-1,TRBV6-5,NA,TRBD1,CASSSGQGITEAFF,TGTGCCAGCAGCTCAGGACAGGGTATTACTGAAGCTTTCTTT
TRBJ2-5,TRBV4-3,NA,TRBD2,CASSQDWASGQETQYF,TGCGCCAGCAGCCAAGATTGGGCTAGCGGCCAAGAGACCCAGTACTTC
TRBJ2-1,TRBV9,NA,NA,CASSVGGGPYNEQFF,TGTGCCAGCAGCGTAGGGGGGGGCCCCTACAATGAGCAGTTCTTC
TRBJ1-4,TRBV7-8,NA,TRBD1,CASSVNRPGQSIRKLFF,TGTGCCAGCAGCGTAAACCGCCCGGGACAGTCAATAAGAAAACTGTTTTTT
TRBJ2-7,TRBV5-1,NA,NA,CASSLALGFYEQYF,TGCGCCAGCAGCTTGGCTTTGGGTTTCTACGAGCAGTACTTC
TRBJ2-7,TRBV19,NA,NA,CASSIRKGATLYEQYF,TGTGCCAGTAGTATCAGAAAGGGTGCAACCCTCTACGAGCAGTACTTC
TRBJ2-1,TRBV9,NA,TRBD1,CASSVEDRGIDEQFF,TGTGCCAGCAGCGTAGAGGACAGGGGGATCGATGAGCAGTTCTTC
TRBJ2-5,TRBV28,NA,NA,CASSIQGKETQYF,TGTGCCAGCAGTATACAGGGCAAAGAGACCCAGTACTTC
TRBJ1-1,TRBV6-6,NA,NA,CASILGAQGNTEAFF,TGTGCCAGCATTCTCGGGGCACAGGGGAACACTGAAGCTTTCTTT
TRBJ1-2,TRBV27,NA,NA,CASSSNPGFYGYTF,TGTGCCAGCAGTTCAAATCCAGGGTTCTATGGCTACACCTTC
TRBJ2-3,TRBV7-2,NA,NA,CASGADTQYF,TGTGCCAGCGGGGCAGATACGCAGTATTTT
TRBJ2-1,TRBV9,NA,TRBD2,CASSVATVTGGPWEQFF,TGTGCCAGCAGCGTAGCTACGGTAACGGGAGGGCCATGGGAGCAGTTCTTC
TRBJ1-5,TRBV10-1,NA,NA,CASSEVPPRWPQHF,TGCGCCAGCAGTGAGGTCCCGCCCCGCTGGCCCCAGCATTTT
TRBJ2-1,TRBV7-8,NA,TRBD2,CASSWPGLADNEQFF,TGTGCCAGCAGCTGGCCGGGACTAGCGGACAATGAGCAGTTCTTC
TRBJ1-1,TRBV9,medium-sized,TRBD1,CASSVVGQGGPNTEAFF,TGTGCCAGCAGCGTAGTGGGGCAGGGGGGACCGAACACTGAAGCTTTCTTT
TRBJ2-5,TRBV4-3,NA,NA,CASSQDLREETQYF,TGCGCCAGCAGCCAAGATTTAAGGGAAGAGACCCAGTACTTC
TRBJ2-4,TRBV28,NA,NA,CASSLRGIAKNIQYF,TGTGCCAGCAGTTTAAGGGGGATTGCTAAAAACATTCAGTACTTC
TRBJ2-5,TRBV28,NA,NA,CASSFNLGGRFLIRQETQYF,TGTGCCAGCAGTTTCAACCTTGGAGGACGCTTCCTGATTAGGCAGGAGACCCAGTACTTC
TRBJ2-2,TRBV7-6,NA,TRBD1,CASSDRDRVANTGELFF,TGTGCCAGCAGCGACCGGGACAGGGTGGCGAACACCGGGGAGCTGTTTTTT
TRBJ2-1,TRBV14,NA,NA,CASSPRDSQTYNEQFF,TGTGCCAGCAGCCCCCGGGACTCCCAGACCTACAATGAGCAGTTCTTC
TRBJ2-1,TRBV6-1,NA,NA,CASSEPTSRETYNEQFF,TGTGCCAGCAGTGAACCAACCTCGAGAGAGACTTACAATGAGCAGTTCTTC
TRBJ1-5,TRBV4-3,NA,NA,CASSQDRWGANQPQHF,TGCGCCAGCAGCCAAGATCGGTGGGGGGCCAATCAGCCCCAGCATTTT
TRBJ2-3,TRBV27,NA,NA,CASSLLGQTSDTQYF,TGTGCCAGCAGTTTACTCGGACAGACCTCAGATACGCAGTATTTT
TRBJ2-3,TRBV7-9,NA,NA,CASSLESPTQYF,TGTGCCAGCAGCTTGGAATCTCCTACGCAGTATTTT
TRBJ2-7,TRBV9,NA,TRBD1,CASSPRTGAYEQYF,TGTGCCAGCAGCCCGCGGACAGGTGCTTACGAGCAGTACTTC